The following is a T cell receptor beta chain sequence with its context. Antigen specificity is unknown. These data are taken from a study of blood T cells in healthy people across ages. A second PCR of 7 to 11 cycles used a sample-barcoded 5' primer and a J-beta primer mix. Each cDNA molecule carried a tag from a template-switch adaptor that contained 12 random nucleotides. Samples each returned at least 3 million CDR3-containing paired-end reads. TCRdb fed the 5' RACE reads into MiXCR, producing one record per CDR3 protein. The sample gives approximately 2,000,000 distinct CDR3 sequences, 30% to 40% of which show up once; more than 20% is in the top ten. Broader study findings: More naive CD4+ cells and higher diversity were found in long-lived than in aged donors.

J was trimmed by 1 base and V by 1 base; bases with no gene match: 3. The CDR3 runs to 15 residues. Germline CDR1 is LGHNA and CDR2 is YSLEER. The chain uses TRBV4-3 and TRBJ1-1; 7 bases match TRBD1. The TCR originated in a human donor in good health. Sequencing was carried out using blood. The CDR3 spells CASSQVEGANTEAFF. The DNA for the CDR3 is TGCGCCAGCAGCCAAGTTGAGGGGGCGAACACTGAAGCTTTCTTT.